Sequencing of this T cell receptor beta chain was carried out in a study of T cell responses to AZD1222 COVID-19 vaccine. Clones were sequenced by immunoSEQ multiplex PCR, and TCRdb holds only the in-frame ones, with some missing. Counted here are 55,000 to 80,000 clones, around 80% occurring once; the ten biggest clones make up 21%. This receptor was taken from an adult in good health. Here the sequenced sample was peripheral blood, taken on day 0 of AZD1222 vaccination.

The CDR3 region has the DNA TGTGCCAGCAGTTTACAGGGATTTTGGGTTAACACCGGGGAGCTGTTTTTT. It translates to CASSLQGFWVNTGELFF. V is TRBV27 and J is TRBJ2-2; possibly TRBD1 for D (5 bases). The CDR3 is 17 amino acids. The germline CDR1 and CDR2 sequences are MNHEY and SMNVEV (reference sequence). V was clipped by 2 bases and J by 2 bases, with 15 bases between them.